A single sample gave rise to the 20 T cell receptor beta chains below, sequenced in a study of T cells after yellow fever vaccination. TCRdb redid the calling of the 5' RACE reads with MiXCR, one entry per CDR3 protein. The data show 500,000 to 650,000 distinct CDR3 sequences, approximately 12% seen once. The sample here was PBMCs, taken on the day of the yellow fever booster vaccination. The source is a man aged 30-40 years who received the YFV17D yellow fever vaccine.

There are a few counts of this clonotype. V is TRBV19 and J is TRBJ2-1; D is ambiguous. CDR1 and CDR2 from the germline V gene are LNHDA and SQIVND (reference sequence). CDR3 size: 12 residues. With 6 bases removed from V and 7 bases from J, the gap between germline ends came to 10 bases. In nucleotides, the CDR3 is TGTGCCAGTAGCCGTAGTTTTAATGAGCAGTTCTTC. Translation: CASSRSFNEQFF.

The chain joins TRBV18 to TRBJ2-1; 8 bases are a match to TRBD1. V lost 5 bases to trimming and J lost 3 bases; unmatched junction nucleotides: 6. The germline gives CDR1 KGHSH, CDR2 LQKENI. The CDR3 is 15 amino acids. The CDR3 spells CASSSGQGYYNEQFF. The CDR3 DNA reads TGTGCCAGCTCATCTGGACAGGGATACTACAATGAGCAGTTCTTC.

In its sample, this clonotype was seen a few times. The V and J genes are TRBV3-1 and TRBJ2-1, with 11 bases aligning to TRBD2. Germline CDR1 is LGHDT and CDR2 is YNNKEL (reference sequence). V was pared by 1 base and J by 3 bases, with 5 bases of the junction left unmatched. The CDR3 has 17 amino acids. The DNA of the CDR3 is TGTGCCAGCAGCCAAGGCCTAACTAGCGGGAGCTACAATGAGCAGTTCTTC. It is translated as CASSQGLTSGSYNEQFF.

DNA of the CDR3: TGTGCCAGCAGATTTCGTCTAGCTTCGGATACGCAGTATTTT. It codes for CASRFRLASDTQYF. This chain links TRBV6-1 with TRBJ2-3; the D gene is possibly TRBD2 (5 bases). Trimming took 6 bases from V and 6 from J, leaving 16 bases between them. This CDR3 region has 14 residues. CDR1 MNHNS and CDR2 SASEGT come from the germline V gene.

The gene calls are TRBV30 and TRBJ2-7; D may be TRBD1 or TRBD2 (5 bases each). Germline CDR1 GTSNPN, CDR2 SVGIG (reference sequence). The V gene lost 1 base and the J gene lost 4 bases, with 8 bases spanning the gap. The CDR3 sequence is 12 residues long. The CDR3: CAWSGGGYEQYF. CDR3 nucleotide sequence: TGTGCCTGGAGTGGTGGGGGTTACGAGCAGTACTTC.

The V and J genes are TRBV5-1 and TRBJ2-3, with a weak D call TRBD2 (5 bases). Trimming removed 0 bases at V and 2 bases at J, with 16 bases between. The CDR3 runs 17 residues. From germline, CDR1 is SGHRS and CDR2 YFSETQ. CDR3: CASSLGVGGRTTDTQYF. CDR3 DNA sequence: TGCGCCAGCAGCTTGGGGGTTGGTGGGAGAACCACAGATACGCAGTATTTT.

This clonotype came up a few times. The rearrangement links TRBV29-1 to TRBJ1-2; 7 nucleotides match TRBD1. Germline V gives CDR1 SQVTM, CDR2 ANQGSEA. Germline trimming cut 4 bases from V and 4 bases from J; bases unmatched to any gene: 9. This CDR3 is built from 14 residues. The CDR3 sequence is CSVVKGAVSYGYTF. For the CDR3, the DNA is TGCAGCGTTGTAAAGGGGGCGGTGAGCTATGGCTACACCTTC.

This clonotype was seen only a few times. The chain links TRBV12-3 or TRBV12-4 to TRBJ1-5; TRBD1 matches at 9 bases. Losses at the gene ends were 6 bases for V and 5 bases for J; bases not matched to a gene: 8. This CDR3 has 15 amino acids. CDR3 sequence: CASSWGQGNHQPQHF. The CDR3 DNA sequence: TGTGCCAGCAGCTGGGGACAGGGAAATCATCAGCCCCAGCATTTT.

This clonotype showed up just a few times. The rearrangement links TRBV19 to TRBJ2-7; the match to TRBD1 covers 9 bases. The CDR3 has 14 amino acids. The V and J ends lost 7 bases and 1 base, in that order; junction bases with no gene match: 5. Germline values: CDR1 LNHDA, CDR2 SQIVND (reference sequence). The CDR3 reads CASTTGTGSYEQYF. The CDR3, as DNA: TGTGCCAGTACCACTGGGACAGGGTCCTACGAGCAGTACTTC.

This sequence joins TRBV11-3 and TRBJ2-7; 10 bases fit TRBD1. This CDR3 is 14 amino acids long. Germline values: CDR1 SGHNT, CDR2 YENEEA. Trimming at V came to 5 bases and at J to 7 bases, leaving 8 bases not matched to a gene. DNA for the CDR3: TGTGCCAGCAGCACCCGACAGGGGGCTGGGGAGCAGTACTTC. It is translated as CASSTRQGAGEQYF.

The chain is built from TRBV30 and TRBJ2-2; D is unresolved. Trimming stripped 3 bases from V and 5 bases from J, with 7 bases between. The CDR3 consists of 12 residues. The germline CDR1 and CDR2 sequences are GTSNPN and SVGIG (reference sequence). The CDR3 region is CAWRFDTGELFF. CDR3 coding DNA: TGTGCCTGGAGGTTTGATACCGGGGAGCTGTTTTTT.

In this sample, this clonotype turned up a few times. The V gene is TRBV29-1, the J gene TRBJ2-1, with TRBD2 matching over 7 bases. Losses at the gene ends were 6 bases for V and 6 bases for J; bases not matched to a gene: 11. Germline CDR1 SQVTM, CDR2 ANQGSEA. The CDR3 extends over 14 amino acids. The DNA for the CDR3 is TGCAGCGTCCCCCCCGGGACTATCGCCAATGAGCAGTTCTTC. It encodes CSVPPGTIANEQFF.

This clonotype was counted between two and nine times. The chain employs TRBV6-1 and TRBJ1-3; TRBD1 agrees at 8 bases. The CDR3 covers 14 residues. Germline V gives CDR1 MNHNS, CDR2 SASEGT. The ends lost 4 bases at V and 3 bases at J; junction bases unmatched: 2. The CDR3 spells CASSAGTGGNTIYF. The DNA of the CDR3 is TGTGCCAGCAGTGCGGGGACAGGTGGAAACACCATATATTTT.

This clonotype was detected ten times or more. This chain joins TRBV3-1 and TRBJ2-6; 8 bases are a match to TRBD1. This CDR3 comprises 16 residues. The ends lost 8 bases at V and 0 bases at J; junction bases unmatched: 6. Germline V gene data show CDR1 as LGHDT and CDR2 as YNNKEL (reference sequence). The CDR3 loop reads CASERTGRSGANVLTF. In DNA, the CDR3 is TGTGCCAGCGAACGGACAGGGCGCTCTGGGGCCAACGTCCTGACTTTC.

This clonotype was counted only a few times. This rearrangement joins TRBV9 to TRBJ2-7; D tentatively reads TRBD1 or TRBD2 (5 bases each). Germline V CDR1 and CDR2: SGDLS, YYNGEE. The V gene lost 3 bases and the J gene lost 7 bases, with 14 bases spanning the gap. This CDR3 comprises 13 residues. CDR3 in amino acids: CASSGDQTEEQYF. The DNA for the CDR3 is TGTGCCAGCAGCGGGGACCAGACCGAAGAGCAGTACTTC.

The sample holds a few counts of this clonotype. The chain is built from TRBV20-1 and TRBJ2-5, with D perhaps assigned TRBD1 or TRBD2 (5 bases each). Germline V CDR1 and CDR2: DFQATT, SNEGSKA (reference sequence). Trimming removed 6 bases at V and 1 base at J, with 15 bases between. The CDR3 extends over 14 amino acids. CDR3 loop: CSATLGPLQETQYF. The CDR3 bases are TGCAGTGCCACCCTGGGACCTCTCCAAGAGACCCAGTACTTC.

J is TRBJ2-1 and V is TRBV28; TRBD2 matches 10 bases. Trimming cost V 6 bases and J 1 base; bases outside gene matches: 3. This CDR3 comprises 15 residues. Germline V gene lookup returns CDR1 MDHEN and CDR2 SYDVKM. In DNA form, the CDR3 reads TGTGCCAGCAGAACTAGCGGGGTTTCCTACAATGAGCAGTTCTTC. It is translated as CASRTSGVSYNEQFF.

This clonotype came up a few times. CDR3 bases: TGCAGTGCTAGAGATCCCGGGGCGAGCGGGAGGGCCGAGGAGCTGTTTTTT. The encoded protein is CSARDPGASGRAEELFF. The rearrangement links TRBV20-1 to TRBJ2-2, with 10 bases that match TRBD2. The CDR3 length is 17 residues. Germline-derived CDR1 and CDR2 are DFQATT and SNEGSKA (reference sequence). V dropped 0 bases and J dropped 10; count of bases not matched to a gene: 14.

The CDR3 is CAISDHGTQYF. CDR3 DNA sequence: TGTGCCATCAGTGATCATGGAACGCAGTACTTC. This sequence joins TRBV10-3 and TRBJ2-7; D gene unclear. Trimming shortened V by 3 bases and J by 9 bases, and 9 bases separated the two germline ends. CDR1 is ENHRY and CDR2 is SYGVKD in the germline V gene. This CDR3 is built from 11 residues.

The chain couples TRBV3-1 to TRBJ2-3, with 9 bases that match TRBD2. CDR1 is LGHDT, CDR2 YNNKEL, per germline (reference sequence). V was clipped by 4 bases and J by 13 bases; unmatched bases: 9. The CDR3 consists of 13 residues. Here the CDR3 DNA reads TGTGCCAGCAGCCTTCGTCTAGCGGGAATGGAGTATTTT. Encoded protein: CASSLRLAGMEYF.